This T cell receptor beta chain was found in a study of beta chain features in type 1 diabetes. Broader study findings: Shortening of TCRB CDR3s, moderate but significant, appeared in all four CD4+ subsets of Type 1 diabetes patients. Insertion counts at VDJ junctions were lower in type 1 diabetes patients, who also showed more deletions there.

Expressed TCRB transcripts were sequenced because the entire RNA isolate underwent reverse transcription. Using immunoSEQ multiplex PCR, the repertoire was profiled, and TCRdb retains in-frame clones only, with some absent. This table holds 240,000 or so clones, 20% found once. A note on this clone: The antigen is not known.

The CDR3 contains 15 residues. Unmatched junction bases numbered 10, after V lost 7 bases and J lost 4 bases. Germline V gives CDR1 MNHEY, CDR2 SVGAGI. V is TRBV6-5 and J is TRBJ2-3; TRBD1 aligns across 8 bases. This sequence originates from a woman aged 40 to 49 with type 1 diabetes. The sequencing sample was made of naive CD4+ T cells from blood. The CDR3 loop reads CASMGEDRVSDTQYF. The CDR3 DNA is TGTGCCAGCATGGGTGAGGACAGGGTGTCAGATACGCAGTATTTT.